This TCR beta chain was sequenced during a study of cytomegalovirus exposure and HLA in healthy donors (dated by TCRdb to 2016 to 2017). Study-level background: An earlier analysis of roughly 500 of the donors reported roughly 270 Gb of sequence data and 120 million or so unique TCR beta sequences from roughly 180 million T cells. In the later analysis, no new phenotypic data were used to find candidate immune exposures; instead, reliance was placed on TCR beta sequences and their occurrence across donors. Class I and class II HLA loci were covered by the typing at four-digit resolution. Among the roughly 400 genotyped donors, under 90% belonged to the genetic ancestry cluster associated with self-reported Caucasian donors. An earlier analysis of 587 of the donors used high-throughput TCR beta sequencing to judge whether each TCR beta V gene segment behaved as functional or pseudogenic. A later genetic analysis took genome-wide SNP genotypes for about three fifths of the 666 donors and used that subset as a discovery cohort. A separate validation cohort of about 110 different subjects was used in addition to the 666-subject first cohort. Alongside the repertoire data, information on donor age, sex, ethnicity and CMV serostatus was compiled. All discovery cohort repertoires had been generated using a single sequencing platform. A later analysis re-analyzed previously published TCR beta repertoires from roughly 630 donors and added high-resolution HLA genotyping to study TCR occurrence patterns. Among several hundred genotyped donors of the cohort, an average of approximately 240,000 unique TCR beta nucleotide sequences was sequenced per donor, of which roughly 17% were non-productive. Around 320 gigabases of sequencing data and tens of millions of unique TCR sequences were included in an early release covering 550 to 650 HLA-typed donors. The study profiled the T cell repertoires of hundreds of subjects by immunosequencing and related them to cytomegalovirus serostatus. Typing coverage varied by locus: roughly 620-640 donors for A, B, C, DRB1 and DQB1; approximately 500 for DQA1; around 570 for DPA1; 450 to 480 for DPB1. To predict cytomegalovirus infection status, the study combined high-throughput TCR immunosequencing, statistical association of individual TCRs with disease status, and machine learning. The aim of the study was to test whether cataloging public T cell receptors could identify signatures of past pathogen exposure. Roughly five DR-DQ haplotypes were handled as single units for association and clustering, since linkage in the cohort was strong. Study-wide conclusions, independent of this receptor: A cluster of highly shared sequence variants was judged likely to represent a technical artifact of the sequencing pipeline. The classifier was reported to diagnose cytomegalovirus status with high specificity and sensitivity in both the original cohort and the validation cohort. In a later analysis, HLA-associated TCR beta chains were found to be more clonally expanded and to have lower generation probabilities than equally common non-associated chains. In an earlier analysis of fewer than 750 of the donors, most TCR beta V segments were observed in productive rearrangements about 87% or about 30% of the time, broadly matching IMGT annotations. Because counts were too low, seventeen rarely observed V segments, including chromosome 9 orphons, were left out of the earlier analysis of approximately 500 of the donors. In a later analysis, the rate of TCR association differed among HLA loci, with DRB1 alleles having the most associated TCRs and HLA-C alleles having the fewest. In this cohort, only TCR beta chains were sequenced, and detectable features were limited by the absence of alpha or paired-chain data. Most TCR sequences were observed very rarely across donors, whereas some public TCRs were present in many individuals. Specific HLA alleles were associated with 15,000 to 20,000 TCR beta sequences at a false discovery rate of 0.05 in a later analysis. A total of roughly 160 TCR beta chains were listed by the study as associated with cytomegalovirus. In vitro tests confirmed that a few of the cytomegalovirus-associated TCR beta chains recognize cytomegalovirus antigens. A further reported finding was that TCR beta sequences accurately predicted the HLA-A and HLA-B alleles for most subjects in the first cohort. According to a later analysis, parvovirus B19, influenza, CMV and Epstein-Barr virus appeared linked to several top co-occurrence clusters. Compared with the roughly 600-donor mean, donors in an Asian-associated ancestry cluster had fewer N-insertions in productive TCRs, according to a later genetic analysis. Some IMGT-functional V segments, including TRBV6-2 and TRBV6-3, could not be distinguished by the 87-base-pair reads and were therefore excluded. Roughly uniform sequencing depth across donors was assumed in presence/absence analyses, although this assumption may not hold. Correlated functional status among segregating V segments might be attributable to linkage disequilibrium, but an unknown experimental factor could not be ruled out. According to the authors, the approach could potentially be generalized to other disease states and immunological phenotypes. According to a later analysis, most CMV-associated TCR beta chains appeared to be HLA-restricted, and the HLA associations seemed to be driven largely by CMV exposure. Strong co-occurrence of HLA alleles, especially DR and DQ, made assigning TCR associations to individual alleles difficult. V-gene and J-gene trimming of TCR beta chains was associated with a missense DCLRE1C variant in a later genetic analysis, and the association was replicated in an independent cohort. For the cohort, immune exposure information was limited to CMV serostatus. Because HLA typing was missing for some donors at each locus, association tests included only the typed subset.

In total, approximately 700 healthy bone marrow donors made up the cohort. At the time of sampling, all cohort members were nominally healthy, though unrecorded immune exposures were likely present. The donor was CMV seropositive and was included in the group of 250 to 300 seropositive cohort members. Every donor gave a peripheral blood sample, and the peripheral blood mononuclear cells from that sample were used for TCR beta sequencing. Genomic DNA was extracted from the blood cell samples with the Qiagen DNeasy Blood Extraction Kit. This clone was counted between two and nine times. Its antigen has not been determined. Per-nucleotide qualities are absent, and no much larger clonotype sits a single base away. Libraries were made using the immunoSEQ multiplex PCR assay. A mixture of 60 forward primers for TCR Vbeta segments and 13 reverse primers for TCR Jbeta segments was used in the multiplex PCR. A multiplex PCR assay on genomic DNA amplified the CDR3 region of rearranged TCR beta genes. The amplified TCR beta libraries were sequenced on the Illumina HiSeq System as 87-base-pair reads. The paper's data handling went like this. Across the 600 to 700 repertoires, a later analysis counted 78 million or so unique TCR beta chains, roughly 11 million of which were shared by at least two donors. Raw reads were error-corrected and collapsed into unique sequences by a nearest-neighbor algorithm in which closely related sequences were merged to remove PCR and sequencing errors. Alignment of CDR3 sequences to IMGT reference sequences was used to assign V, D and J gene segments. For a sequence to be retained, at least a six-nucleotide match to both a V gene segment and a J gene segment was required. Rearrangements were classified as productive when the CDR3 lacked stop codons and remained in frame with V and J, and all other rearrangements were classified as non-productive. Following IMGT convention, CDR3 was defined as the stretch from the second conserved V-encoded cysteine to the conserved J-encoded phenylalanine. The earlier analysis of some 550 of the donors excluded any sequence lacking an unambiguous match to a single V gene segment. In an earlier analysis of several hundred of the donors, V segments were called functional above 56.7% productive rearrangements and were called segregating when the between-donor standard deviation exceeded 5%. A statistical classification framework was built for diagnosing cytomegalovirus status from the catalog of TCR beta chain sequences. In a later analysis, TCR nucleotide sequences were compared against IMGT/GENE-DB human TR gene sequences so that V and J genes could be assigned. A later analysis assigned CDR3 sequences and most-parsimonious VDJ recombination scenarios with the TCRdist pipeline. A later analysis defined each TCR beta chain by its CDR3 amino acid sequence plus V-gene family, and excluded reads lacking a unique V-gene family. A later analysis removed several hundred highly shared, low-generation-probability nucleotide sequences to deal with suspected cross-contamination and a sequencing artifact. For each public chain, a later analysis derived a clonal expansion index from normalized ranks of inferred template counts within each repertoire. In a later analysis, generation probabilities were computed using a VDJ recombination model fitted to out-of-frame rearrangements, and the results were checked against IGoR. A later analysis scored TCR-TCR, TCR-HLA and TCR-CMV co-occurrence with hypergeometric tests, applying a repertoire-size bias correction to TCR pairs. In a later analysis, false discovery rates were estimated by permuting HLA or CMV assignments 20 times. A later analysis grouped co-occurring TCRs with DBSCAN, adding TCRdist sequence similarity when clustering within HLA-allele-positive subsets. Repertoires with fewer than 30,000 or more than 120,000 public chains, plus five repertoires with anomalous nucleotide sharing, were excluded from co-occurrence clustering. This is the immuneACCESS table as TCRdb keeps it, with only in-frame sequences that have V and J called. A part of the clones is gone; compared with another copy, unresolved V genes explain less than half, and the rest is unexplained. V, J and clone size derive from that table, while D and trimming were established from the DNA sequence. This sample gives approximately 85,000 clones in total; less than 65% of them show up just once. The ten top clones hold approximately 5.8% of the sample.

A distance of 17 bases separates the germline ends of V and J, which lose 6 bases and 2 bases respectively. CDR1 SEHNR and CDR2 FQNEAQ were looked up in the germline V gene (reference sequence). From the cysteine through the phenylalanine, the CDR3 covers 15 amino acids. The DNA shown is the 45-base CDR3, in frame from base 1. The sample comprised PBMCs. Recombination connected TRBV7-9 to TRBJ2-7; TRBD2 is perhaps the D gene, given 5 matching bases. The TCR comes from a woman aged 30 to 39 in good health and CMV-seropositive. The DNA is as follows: TGTGCCAGCAGTTCGCTCCGGGATACTGCCTACGAGCAGTACTTC. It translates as CASSSLRDTAYEQYF.